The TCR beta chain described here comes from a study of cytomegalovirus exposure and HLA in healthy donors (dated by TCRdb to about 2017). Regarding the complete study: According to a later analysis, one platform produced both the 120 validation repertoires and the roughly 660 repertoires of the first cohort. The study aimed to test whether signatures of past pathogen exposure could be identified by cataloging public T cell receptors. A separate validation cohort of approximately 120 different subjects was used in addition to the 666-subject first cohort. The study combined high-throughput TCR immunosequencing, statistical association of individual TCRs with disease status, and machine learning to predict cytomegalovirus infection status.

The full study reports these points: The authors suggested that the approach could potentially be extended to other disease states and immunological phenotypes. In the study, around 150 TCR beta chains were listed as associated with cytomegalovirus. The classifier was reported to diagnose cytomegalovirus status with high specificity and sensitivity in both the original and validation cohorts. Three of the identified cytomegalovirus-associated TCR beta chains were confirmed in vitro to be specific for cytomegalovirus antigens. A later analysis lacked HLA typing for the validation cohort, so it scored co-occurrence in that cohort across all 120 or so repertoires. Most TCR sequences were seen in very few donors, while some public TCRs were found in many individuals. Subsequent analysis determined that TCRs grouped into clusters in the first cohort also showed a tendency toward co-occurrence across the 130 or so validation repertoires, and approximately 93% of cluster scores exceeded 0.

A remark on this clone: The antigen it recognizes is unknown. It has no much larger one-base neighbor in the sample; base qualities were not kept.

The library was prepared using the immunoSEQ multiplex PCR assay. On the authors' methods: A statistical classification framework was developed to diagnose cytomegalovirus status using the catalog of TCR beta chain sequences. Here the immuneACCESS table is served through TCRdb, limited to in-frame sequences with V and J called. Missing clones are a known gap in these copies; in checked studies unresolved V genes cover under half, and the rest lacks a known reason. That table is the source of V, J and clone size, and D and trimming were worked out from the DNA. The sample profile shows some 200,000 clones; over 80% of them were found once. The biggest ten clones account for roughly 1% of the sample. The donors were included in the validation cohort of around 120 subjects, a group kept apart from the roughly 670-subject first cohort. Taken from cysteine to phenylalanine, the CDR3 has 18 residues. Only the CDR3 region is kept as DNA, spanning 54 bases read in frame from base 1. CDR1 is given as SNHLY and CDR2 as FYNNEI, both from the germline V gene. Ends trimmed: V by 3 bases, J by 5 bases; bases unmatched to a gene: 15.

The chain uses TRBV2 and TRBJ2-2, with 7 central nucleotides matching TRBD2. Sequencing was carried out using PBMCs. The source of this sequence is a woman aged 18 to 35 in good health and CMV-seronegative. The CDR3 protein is CASSDLITAGERTGELFF. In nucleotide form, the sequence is TGTGCCAGCAGTGACCTCATTACGGCGGGAGAACGGACCGGGGAGCTGTTTTTT.